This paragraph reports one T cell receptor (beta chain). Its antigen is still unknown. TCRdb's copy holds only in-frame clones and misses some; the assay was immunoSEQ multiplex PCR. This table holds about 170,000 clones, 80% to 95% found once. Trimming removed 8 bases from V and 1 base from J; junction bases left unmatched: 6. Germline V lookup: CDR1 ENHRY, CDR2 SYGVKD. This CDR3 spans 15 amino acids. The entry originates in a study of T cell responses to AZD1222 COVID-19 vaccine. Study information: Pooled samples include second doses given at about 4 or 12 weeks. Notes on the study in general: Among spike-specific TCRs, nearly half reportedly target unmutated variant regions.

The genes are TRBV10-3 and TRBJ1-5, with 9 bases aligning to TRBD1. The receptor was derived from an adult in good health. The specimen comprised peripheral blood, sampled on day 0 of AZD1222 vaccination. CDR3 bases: TGTGCCATCGGGGACAGGGCTTACAGCAATCAGCCCCAGCATTTT. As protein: CAIGDRAYSNQPQHF.